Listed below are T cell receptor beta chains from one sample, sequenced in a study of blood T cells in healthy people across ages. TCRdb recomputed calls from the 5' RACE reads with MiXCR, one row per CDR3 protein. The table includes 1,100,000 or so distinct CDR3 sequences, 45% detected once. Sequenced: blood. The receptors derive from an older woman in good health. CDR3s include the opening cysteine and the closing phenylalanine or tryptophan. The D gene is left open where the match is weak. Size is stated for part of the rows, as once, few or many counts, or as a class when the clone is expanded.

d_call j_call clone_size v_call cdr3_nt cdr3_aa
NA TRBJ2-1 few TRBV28 TGTGCCAGCAGTTTGTGGGGAGGCAGCTACAATGAGCAGTTCTTC CASSLWGGSYNEQFF
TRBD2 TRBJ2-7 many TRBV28 TGTGCCAGCAGGAAGGGACTAGCGGCCTCCTACGAGCAGTACTTC CASRKGLAASYEQYF
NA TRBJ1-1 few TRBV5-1 TGCGCCAGCAGCTTGGTAAGACGGGGGAGTTTAGGGACTGAAGCTTTCTTT CASSLVRRGSLGTEAFF
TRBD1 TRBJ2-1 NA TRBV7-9 TGTGCCAGCAGGCCGACAGGGAGCTCCTACAATGAGCAGTTCTTC CASRPTGSSYNEQFF
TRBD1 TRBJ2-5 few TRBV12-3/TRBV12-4 TGTGCCAGCAGTGAGTCTCTGACAGGGCCCTGGGAGCAGTACTTC CASSESLTGPWEQYF
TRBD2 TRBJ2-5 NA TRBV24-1 TGTGCCACCAGTGATCGAGCGGGAAGACGGGAGACCCAGTACTTC CATSDRAGRRETQYF
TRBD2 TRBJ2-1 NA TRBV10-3 TGTGCCATAGGGCTGGGGCGGGAGGGCCGTGGTGAGCAGTTCTTC CAIGLGREGRGEQFF
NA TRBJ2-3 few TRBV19 TGTGCCAGTAGCCTTAGCCGGACTAGCACAGATACGCAGTATTTT CASSLSRTSTDTQYF
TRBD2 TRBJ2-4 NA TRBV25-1 TGTGCCAGCAGTCCGACCCCGAGGACTAGCGGGAGGGTTGAGCAGTACTTC CASSPTPRTSGRVEQYF
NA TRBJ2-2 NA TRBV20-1 TGCAGTGCTCCCAGCCCGAAGAGAACCGGGGAGCTGTTTTTT CSAPSPKRTGELFF
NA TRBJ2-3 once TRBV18 TGTGCCAGCTCACCACCGTGGTCCACAGATACGCAGTATTTT CASSPPWSTDTQYF
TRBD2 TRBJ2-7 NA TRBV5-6 TGTGCCAGCAGCAACCTGGGACTAGCGGGAGTGCCCACCTACGAGCAGTACTTC CASSNLGLAGVPTYEQYF
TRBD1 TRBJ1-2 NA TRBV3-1 TGTGCCAGCAGCCAAGGCACAGGGGGCGCGGCAGGTGGCTACACCTTC CASSQGTGGAAGGYTF
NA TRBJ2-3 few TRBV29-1 TGCAGCGTTGGGCCGGCCCTAGGAGATACGCAGTATTTT CSVGPALGDTQYF
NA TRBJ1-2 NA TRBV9 TGTGCCAGCAGCTCAAAACAGGGATATTATGGCTACACCTTC CASSSKQGYYGYTF
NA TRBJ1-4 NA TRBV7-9 TGTGCCAGCAGCTTAGGGGGGGCTGGAGAAAAACTGTTTTTT CASSLGGAGEKLFF
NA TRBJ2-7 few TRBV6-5 TGTGCCAGCAGGGAGAGGGGGTTAAGCTCCTACGAGCAGTACTTC CASRERGLSSYEQYF
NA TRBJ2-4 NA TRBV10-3 TGTGCCATCAGTGAGTCGCAGGGTTGGGGAAACATTCAGTACTTC CAISESQGWGNIQYF
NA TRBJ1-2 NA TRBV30 TGTGCCTGGAGCTCGGATGGCTACACCTTC CAWSSDGYTF
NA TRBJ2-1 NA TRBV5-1 TGCGCCAGCAGCTTGGGACTAGTGTTGGGCGATGAGCAGTTCTTC CASSLGLVLGDEQFF
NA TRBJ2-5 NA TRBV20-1 TGCAGTGCCTTGACGGACGCTCCCTGGGGGCAGTACTTC CSALTDAPWGQYF
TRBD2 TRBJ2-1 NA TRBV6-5 TGTGCCAGCACGGGACTAGCGGGAGGGAGGAGCGAGCAGTTCTTC CASTGLAGGRSEQFF
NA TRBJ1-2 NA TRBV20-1 TGCAGTGCTAGCGCCGACAGGATCAACTATGGCTACACCTTC CSASADRINYGYTF
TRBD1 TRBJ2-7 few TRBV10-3 TGTGCCATCAGAGGGACAGGAGACTACGAGCAGTACTTC CAIRGTGDYEQYF
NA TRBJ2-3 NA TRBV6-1 TGTGCCAGCAGTGATTGGAGCGGTCCGGGCACAGATACGCAGTATTTT CASSDWSGPGTDTQYF
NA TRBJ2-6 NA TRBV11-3 TGTGCCAGCAGCTTAGTCGCCAGCCAGAGCTCTGGGGCCAACGTCCTGACTTTC CASSLVASQSSGANVLTF
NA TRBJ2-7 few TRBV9 TGTGCCAGCAGCGTAGCCCCCGGGAGTTTCTCCTACGAGCAGTACTTC CASSVAPGSFSYEQYF
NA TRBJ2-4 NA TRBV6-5 TGTGCCAGCGGTAAAGGCCCCTCCAAAAACATTCAGTACTTC CASGKGPSKNIQYF
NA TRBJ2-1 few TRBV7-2 TGTGCCAGCAGCCGCGTGGGGAAGCAGTTCTTC CASSRVGKQFF
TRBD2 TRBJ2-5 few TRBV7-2 TGTGCCAGCAGCTCCTTAGCGGGAGATTGGCGGGAGACCCAGTACTTC CASSSLAGDWRETQYF
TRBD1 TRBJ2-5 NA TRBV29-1 TGCAGCGTTGAATCCCCTGCCCCCGGCCCAGGGGGGACCCAGTACTTC CSVESPAPGPGGTQYF
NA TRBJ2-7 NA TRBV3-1 TGTGCCAGCAGCCAGGGGGGACACTACGAGCAGTACTTC CASSQGGHYEQYF
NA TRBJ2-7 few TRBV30 TGTGCCTGGAGGCGGAACTCCTACGAGCAGTACTTC CAWRRNSYEQYF
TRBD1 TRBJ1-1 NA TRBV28 TGTGCCAGCAGGCGCGATGGGACAGGGAGTCAAGCTTTCTTT CASRRDGTGSQAFF
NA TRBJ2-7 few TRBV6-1 TGTTCTAGCACACAGACCTACAATGAGCAGTACTTC CSSTQTYNEQYF
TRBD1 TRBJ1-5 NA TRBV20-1 TGCAGTGCTCCCGGGGACAGGTCGAGCAATCAGCCCCAGCATTTT CSAPGDRSSNQPQHF
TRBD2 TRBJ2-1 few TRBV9 TGTGCCAGCAGCGTAGGTCCCGGGACTAGCGGGAGGGGGCGCAATGAGCAGTTCTTC CASSVGPGTSGRGRNEQFF
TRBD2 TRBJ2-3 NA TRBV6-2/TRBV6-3 TGTGCCAGCAACCCGGGACTAGCGGGAGTTAGGACAGATCCGCAGTATTTT CASNPGLAGVRTDPQYF
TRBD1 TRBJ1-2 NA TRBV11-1 TGTGCCAGCAGCTTAGGGGACAGATCTAACTATGGCTACACCTTC CASSLGDRSNYGYTF
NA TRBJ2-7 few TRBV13 TGTGCCAGCAGGGACGGGACGAAGGGCTACGAGCAGTACTTC CASRDGTKGYEQYF
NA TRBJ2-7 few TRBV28 TGTGCCAGCAGTTTGCAAGGTTCAGCCTACTACGAGCAGTACTTC CASSLQGSAYYEQYF
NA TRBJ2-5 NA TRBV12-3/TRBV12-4 TGTGCCAGCAGTAAGGGCCGACGAGAGACCCAGTACTTC CASSKGRRETQYF
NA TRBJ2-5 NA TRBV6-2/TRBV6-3 TGTGCCAGCATTTTTGCGGGTGGGAGTCCAGGAGAGACCCAGTACTTC CASIFAGGSPGETQYF
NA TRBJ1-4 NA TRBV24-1 TGTGCCACCAGTGAGGCCGGACTCAATGAAAAACTGTTTTTT CATSEAGLNEKLFF
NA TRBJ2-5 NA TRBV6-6 TGTGCCAGCGGGGATCATTTGGGAGAGACCCAGTACTTC CASGDHLGETQYF
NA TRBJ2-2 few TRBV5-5 TGTGCCAGCAGCTGGGGCCTTCACACCGGGGAGCTGTTTTTT CASSWGLHTGELFF
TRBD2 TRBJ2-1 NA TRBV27 TGTGCCAGCAGTCCACTACTAGCGGGAGGGCCCTCCGAGCAGTTCTTC CASSPLLAGGPSEQFF
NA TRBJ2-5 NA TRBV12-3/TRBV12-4 TGTGCCAGCAGTTTAACTAGGTGGGAGACCCAGTACTTC CASSLTRWETQYF
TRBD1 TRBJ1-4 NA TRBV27 TGTGCCAGCAGACAGACCGGGACAGGGGAAGAAAAACTGTTTTTT CASRQTGTGEEKLFF
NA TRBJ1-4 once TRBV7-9 TGTGCCAGCAGCTTAGAGGAGCACAGCCAGGGGAAACTGTTTTTT CASSLEEHSQGKLFF
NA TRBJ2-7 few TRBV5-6 TGTGCCAGCAGCTTGGGACCCCCCAGTGGCAACTCCTACGAGCAGTACTTC CASSLGPPSGNSYEQYF
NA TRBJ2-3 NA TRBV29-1 TGCAGCGACGTGAAGGGGACAGATACGCAGTATTTT CSDVKGTDTQYF
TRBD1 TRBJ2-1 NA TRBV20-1 TGCAGTGCTACCCCCGTGACAGGGTCATACAATGAGCAGTTCTTC CSATPVTGSYNEQFF
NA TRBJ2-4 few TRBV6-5 TGTGCCAGCAGTTACTCGTTTATAGCCAAAAACATTCAGTACTTC CASSYSFIAKNIQYF
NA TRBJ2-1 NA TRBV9 TGTGCCAGCAGCGTAAAAGGGCTAGAAGATGAGCAGTTCTTC CASSVKGLEDEQFF
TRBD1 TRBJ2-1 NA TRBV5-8 TGTGCCAGCAGCTATGGGACAGGGTTGTGGGAGCAGTTCTTC CASSYGTGLWEQFF
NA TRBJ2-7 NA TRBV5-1 TGCGCCAGCAGCCGCCATAGGGGGAGAGGCGAGCAGTACTTC CASSRHRGRGEQYF
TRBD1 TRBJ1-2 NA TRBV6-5 TGTGCCAGCAGTTACTCTGGACAGGGGGCGGATGGCTACACCTTC CASSYSGQGADGYTF
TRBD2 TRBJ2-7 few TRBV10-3 TGTGCCATCAGGGAAGCGGGAGGGTCCTCCTACGAGCAGTACTTC CAIREAGGSSYEQYF